This is a list of T cell receptor beta chains from one sample in a study of blood T cell repertoires in COVID-19. TCRdb keeps only in-frame clones here, not all; method: immunoSEQ multiplex PCR. Of about 360,000 clones listed, more than 70% are singletons. Sequencing was performed on PBMCs or T cells enriched from blood (not recorded which). Receptors were obtained from a young man who had recovered from COVID-19. CDR3s include the opening cysteine and the closing phenylalanine or tryptophan. The D gene is left open where the match is weak. Clone size is not always given. Where it is, it says once, few, many or a class for expanded clones.

j_gene: TRBJ1-1
v_gene: TRBV6-5
abundance: NA
d_gene: NA
CDR3aa: CASSLAWGGTEAFF
CDR3nt: TGTGCCAGCAGTTTAGCATGGGGCGGCACTGAAGCTTTCTTT

j_gene: TRBJ2-5
v_gene: TRBV10-3
abundance: NA
d_gene: TRBD2
CDR3aa: CAIGTSGQETQYF
CDR3nt: TGTGCCATCGGGACTAGCGGACAAGAGACCCAGTACTTC

j_gene: TRBJ1-3
v_gene: TRBV19
abundance: NA
d_gene: TRBD1
CDR3aa: CASSVLTGLGNTIYF
CDR3nt: TGTGCCAGTAGTGTTTTGACAGGGCTTGGAAACACCATATATTTT

j_gene: TRBJ2-7
v_gene: TRBV5-6
abundance: NA
d_gene: TRBD1
CDR3aa: CASSLAMGQGSYEQYF
CDR3nt: TGTGCCAGCAGCTTGGCCATGGGACAGGGGTCCTACGAGCAGTACTTC

j_gene: TRBJ1-6
v_gene: TRBV7-2
abundance: NA
d_gene: NA
CDR3aa: CASSLDLPALHF
CDR3nt: TGTGCCAGCAGCTTAGACCTCCCGGCCCTCCACTTT

j_gene: TRBJ1-2
v_gene: TRBV6-6
abundance: NA
d_gene: TRBD1
CDR3aa: CASTVQGAGGYTF
CDR3nt: TGTGCCAGCACTGTACAGGGGGCGGGTGGCTACACCTTC

j_gene: TRBJ2-1
v_gene: TRBV13
abundance: once
d_gene: TRBD1
CDR3aa: CASSPPGGNEQFF
CDR3nt: TGTGCCAGCAGCCCACCAGGGGGCAATGAGCAGTTCTTC

j_gene: TRBJ1-5
v_gene: TRBV27
abundance: NA
d_gene: NA
CDR3aa: CASSLGRGNQPQHF
CDR3nt: TGTGCCAGCAGTTTGGGCAGGGGCAATCAGCCCCAGCATTTT

j_gene: TRBJ1-2
v_gene: TRBV4-1
abundance: once
d_gene: NA
CDR3aa: CASSPPLRESNYGYTF
CDR3nt: TGCGCCAGCAGCCCCCCGTTGAGAGAATCTAACTATGGCTACACCTTC

j_gene: TRBJ1-1
v_gene: TRBV12-3/TRBV12-4
abundance: NA
d_gene: TRBD1
CDR3aa: CASRTGRYTEAFF
CDR3nt: TGTGCCAGCAGGACAGGGAGATACACTGAAGCTTTCTTT

j_gene: TRBJ1-5
v_gene: TRBV12-5
abundance: NA
d_gene: NA
CDR3aa: CASAPRGGKPQHF
CDR3nt: TGTGCTAGTGCCCCCCGGGGGGGGAAGCCCCAGCATTTT

j_gene: TRBJ1-5
v_gene: TRBV2
abundance: NA
d_gene: NA
CDR3aa: CASSVGGGKPQHF
CDR3nt: TGTGCCAGCAGTGTAGGCGGCGGGAAGCCCCAGCATTTT

j_gene: TRBJ2-1
v_gene: TRBV19
abundance: many
d_gene: NA
CDR3aa: CASSSRQFMGNEQFF
CDR3nt: TGTGCCAGTAGTTCCCGACAGTTTATGGGGAATGAGCAGTTCTTC

j_gene: TRBJ1-6
v_gene: TRBV5-6
abundance: NA
d_gene: NA
CDR3aa: CASRPRATGSPLHF
CDR3nt: TGTGCCAGCAGACCCAGAGCGACGGGTTCACCCCTCCACTTT

j_gene: TRBJ1-2
v_gene: TRBV7-9
abundance: NA
d_gene: TRBD1
CDR3aa: CASSQGDRGQGGGYTF
CDR3nt: TGTGCCAGCAGCCAAGGGGACAGGGGGCAAGGAGGTGGCTACACCTTC

j_gene: TRBJ2-7
v_gene: TRBV4-2
abundance: once
d_gene: NA
CDR3aa: CASSQDSGVYEQYF
CDR3nt: TGTGCCAGCAGCCAAGATTCGGGGGTCTACGAGCAGTACTTC

j_gene: TRBJ1-4
v_gene: TRBV30
abundance: NA
d_gene: NA
CDR3aa: CAWSGRRDNFEKLFF
CDR3nt: TGTGCCTGGAGCGGCCGCAGGGATAATTTCGAAAAACTGTTTTTT

j_gene: TRBJ2-7
v_gene: TRBV21-1
abundance: NA
d_gene: NA
CDR3aa: CASSKVCRDRGISYEQYF
CDR3nt: TGTGCCAGCAGCAAAGTATGCCGGGACAGGGGAATCTCCTACGAGCAGTACTTC

j_gene: TRBJ1-5
v_gene: TRBV19
abundance: NA
d_gene: TRBD1
CDR3aa: CASTVPGTVQPQHF
CDR3nt: TGTGCCAGTACCGTGCCCGGGACAGTTCAGCCCCAGCATTTT

j_gene: TRBJ1-5
v_gene: TRBV18
abundance: NA
d_gene: NA
CDR3aa: CASSLGQINQPQHF
CDR3nt: TGTGCCAGCTCGCTTGGACAGATTAATCAGCCCCAGCATTTT

j_gene: TRBJ2-5
v_gene: TRBV6-6
abundance: NA
d_gene: NA
CDR3aa: CASSYGRAGETQYF
CDR3nt: TGTGCCAGCAGTTACGGCCGGGCGGGGGAGACCCAGTACTTC

j_gene: TRBJ1-5
v_gene: TRBV7-9
abundance: NA
d_gene: NA
CDR3aa: CASSLAGQPREPQHF
CDR3nt: TGTGCCAGCAGCTTAGCCGGACAGCCAAGGGAGCCCCAGCATTTT

j_gene: TRBJ2-7
v_gene: TRBV28
abundance: NA
d_gene: TRBD1
CDR3aa: CATTTGISYEQYF
CDR3nt: TGTGCCACCACGACAGGGATCTCCTACGAGCAGTACTTC

j_gene: TRBJ1-1
v_gene: TRBV30
abundance: NA
d_gene: TRBD1
CDR3aa: CAWSGGQGPTEAFF
CDR3nt: TGTGCCTGGAGTGGTGGACAGGGCCCCACTGAAGCTTTCTTT

j_gene: TRBJ2-1
v_gene: TRBV9
abundance: NA
d_gene: TRBD2
CDR3aa: CASSPTAGGPNEQFF
CDR3nt: TGTGCCAGCAGCCCCACTGCGGGGGGGCCCAATGAGCAGTTCTTC

j_gene: TRBJ1-1
v_gene: TRBV21-1
abundance: NA
d_gene: NA
CDR3aa: CASSRPPDWNTEAFF
CDR3nt: TGTGCCAGCAGCCGCCCTCCGGACTGGAACACTGAAGCTTTCTTT

j_gene: TRBJ1-2
v_gene: TRBV3-1/TRBV3-2
abundance: NA
d_gene: NA
CDR3aa: CASSQKGMDNYGYTF
CDR3nt: TGTGCCAGCAGCCAAAAGGGGATGGACAACTATGGCTACACCTTC

j_gene: TRBJ2-3
v_gene: TRBV5-1
abundance: once
d_gene: NA
CDR3aa: CASSFGGALGTDTQYF
CDR3nt: TGCGCCAGCAGCTTTGGGGGGGCGCTGGGCACAGATACGCAGTATTTT

j_gene: TRBJ2-1
v_gene: TRBV7-9
abundance: NA
d_gene: TRBD2
CDR3aa: CASSWNKGGLWEQFF
CDR3nt: TGTGCCAGCAGCTGGAATAAGGGAGGGCTGTGGGAGCAGTTCTTC

j_gene: TRBJ2-1
v_gene: TRBV11-2
abundance: NA
d_gene: NA
CDR3aa: CASTPNPYNEQFF
CDR3nt: TGTGCCAGCACCCCTAACCCCTACAATGAGCAGTTCTTC

j_gene: TRBJ1-5
v_gene: TRBV6-2/TRBV6-3
abundance: NA
d_gene: TRBD1
CDR3aa: CASSYHTGTGGYQPQHF
CDR3nt: TGTGCCAGCAGTTACCACACCGGGACAGGGGGCTACCAGCCCCAGCATTTT

j_gene: TRBJ1-6
v_gene: TRBV27
abundance: NA
d_gene: NA
CDR3aa: CASSYYTGMDSPLHF
CDR3nt: TGTGCCAGCAGTTACTATACAGGGATGGATTCACCCCTCCACTTT

j_gene: TRBJ1-5
v_gene: TRBV6-4
abundance: NA
d_gene: TRBD1
CDR3aa: CASSEGTEGQPQHF
CDR3nt: TGTGCCAGCAGTGAAGGGACAGAAGGTCAGCCCCAGCATTTT

j_gene: TRBJ1-1
v_gene: TRBV10-1
abundance: NA
d_gene: NA
CDR3aa: CASSDRPNTEAFF
CDR3nt: TGCGCCAGCAGTGACAGGCCGAACACTGAAGCTTTCTTT

j_gene: TRBJ1-4
v_gene: TRBV6-6
abundance: NA
d_gene: NA
CDR3aa: CASSPRLGGINEKLFF
CDR3nt: TGTGCCAGCAGTCCGCGACTCGGGGGGATCAATGAAAAACTGTTTTTT

j_gene: TRBJ1-1
v_gene: TRBV18
abundance: NA
d_gene: NA
CDR3aa: CASSPRSGMNTEAFF
CDR3nt: TGTGCCAGCTCACCGAGGTCCGGCATGAACACTGAAGCTTTCTTT

j_gene: TRBJ2-5
v_gene: TRBV3-1/TRBV3-2
abundance: NA
d_gene: TRBD2
CDR3aa: CASSQAAGGQETQYF
CDR3nt: TGTGCCAGCAGCCAGGCAGCGGGGGGCCAAGAGACCCAGTACTTC

j_gene: TRBJ1-5
v_gene: TRBV10-3
abundance: once
d_gene: NA
CDR3aa: CAISAEPRGQPQHF
CDR3nt: TGTGCCATCAGTGCTGAGCCCAGGGGTCAGCCCCAGCATTTT

j_gene: TRBJ1-5
v_gene: TRBV6-5
abundance: NA
d_gene: NA
CDR3aa: CASSYSRGQPQHF
CDR3nt: TGTGCCAGCAGTTACTCGCGGGGACAGCCCCAGCATTTT

j_gene: TRBJ1-4
v_gene: TRBV11-2
abundance: NA
d_gene: NA
CDR3aa: CASSLGDSRVEKLFF
CDR3nt: TGTGCCAGCAGCTTAGGAGACAGTCGTGTTGAAAAACTGTTTTTT

j_gene: TRBJ2-2
v_gene: TRBV5-4
abundance: NA
d_gene: TRBD1
CDR3aa: CASSKPGQNIGRSSGELFF
CDR3nt: TGTGCCAGCAGCAAACCGGGACAGAATATCGGCAGGTCTTCCGGGGAGCTGTTTTTT

j_gene: TRBJ1-6
v_gene: TRBV10-2
abundance: NA
d_gene: NA
CDR3aa: CASSDFDRLNSPLHF
CDR3nt: TGCGCCAGCAGTGATTTCGACAGGCTGAATTCACCCCTCCACTTT

j_gene: TRBJ1-5
v_gene: TRBV30
abundance: NA
d_gene: NA
CDR3aa: CAWSQGFDQPQHF
CDR3nt: TGTGCCTGGAGTCAGGGGTTCGATCAGCCCCAGCATTTT

j_gene: TRBJ1-4
v_gene: TRBV5-1
abundance: few
d_gene: TRBD1
CDR3aa: CASSLDRERDEKLFF
CDR3nt: TGCGCCAGCAGCCTTGACAGGGAACGTGATGAAAAACTGTTTTTT

j_gene: TRBJ1-3
v_gene: TRBV6-5
abundance: NA
d_gene: NA
CDR3aa: CASSYSRRDGNTIYF
CDR3nt: TGTGCCAGCAGTTACTCGAGGAGGGATGGAAACACCATATATTTT

j_gene: TRBJ1-4
v_gene: TRBV2
abundance: NA
d_gene: NA
CDR3aa: CASNRVHLEEKLFF
CDR3nt: TGTGCCAGCAACAGGGTTCATCTAGAGGAAAAACTGTTTTTT

j_gene: TRBJ2-7
v_gene: TRBV7-9
abundance: NA
d_gene: TRBD2
CDR3aa: CASSPGGPRGEQYF
CDR3nt: TGTGCCAGCAGCCCGGGGGGGCCGAGGGGCGAGCAGTACTTC

j_gene: TRBJ1-2
v_gene: TRBV10-3
abundance: NA
d_gene: NA
CDR3aa: CAITGVANYGYTF
CDR3nt: TGTGCCATAACAGGTGTAGCTAACTATGGCTACACCTTC

j_gene: TRBJ2-7
v_gene: TRBV10-3
abundance: once
d_gene: NA
CDR3aa: CAISDLSVQGYEQYF
CDR3nt: TGTGCCATCAGTGATTTATCCGTTCAGGGCTACGAGCAGTACTTC

j_gene: TRBJ1-5
v_gene: TRBV2
abundance: NA
d_gene: NA
CDR3aa: CASKKEEGNQPQHF
CDR3nt: TGTGCCAGCAAAAAGGAAGAGGGCAATCAGCCCCAGCATTTT

j_gene: TRBJ2-7
v_gene: TRBV19
abundance: NA
d_gene: TRBD2
CDR3aa: CASSTPRGRDSYEQYF
CDR3nt: TGTGCCAGTAGTACCCCGCGGGGGAGGGACTCCTACGAGCAGTACTTC

j_gene: TRBJ2-3
v_gene: TRBV18
abundance: NA
d_gene: NA
CDR3aa: CASSPTTGTDTQYF
CDR3nt: TGTGCCAGCTCACCAACGACAGGCACAGATACGCAGTATTTT

j_gene: TRBJ2-7
v_gene: TRBV19
abundance: NA
d_gene: TRBD2
CDR3aa: CASSVGLAGSEQYF
CDR3nt: TGTGCCAGTAGTGTGGGACTAGCGGGGTCCGAGCAGTACTTC

j_gene: TRBJ1-3
v_gene: TRBV4-2
abundance: NA
d_gene: TRBD1
CDR3aa: CASSGTGDGNTIYF
CDR3nt: TGTGCCAGTTCCGGGACAGGGGACGGAAACACCATATATTTT

j_gene: TRBJ2-2
v_gene: TRBV11-3
abundance: NA
d_gene: NA
CDR3aa: CASSRLANTGELFF
CDR3nt: TGTGCCAGCAGCCGACTAGCGAACACCGGGGAGCTGTTTTTT